The clone carrying this TCR beta chain has only a few counts. The source of the sample is a study of shared clonotypes between healthy human individuals. Background on the study: Researchers drew samples from two women and three men aged 18 to 49.

This was a deep-level run. For every subset, genomic DNA was evenly distributed across several immunoSEQ plates. Here immunoSEQ multiplex PCR was the method, and the copy in TCRdb shows in-frame clones only, minus some. The data contain fewer than 500,000 clones, about 80% of them singletons. The CDR3 extends over 17 amino acids. Germline assignment: CDR1 MDHEN and CDR2 SYDVKM. Trimming removed 7 bases from V and 2 bases from J, with 23 bases in between. The source is a woman between 40 and 55 years old in good health. Some clones in this sample may be carry-over from other donors' samples. The V gene is TRBV28, the J gene TRBJ1-1, with D possibly TRBD1 on 5 matching bases. Sequencing used PBMCs. The DNA of the CDR3 is TGTGCCAGCACACTAGTACCCCCAACGGGGCCTAACACTGAAGCTTTCTTT. This translates into CASTLVPPTGPNTEAFF.